The clone carrying this TCR beta chain was detected many times. Molecular barcoding with unique molecular identifiers was used for the TCRbeta library. A single record per CDR3 protein comes from TCRdb applying MiXCR to the PCR reads. The sample carries over 300,000 distinct CDR3 sequences, about 9.3% recorded once. The sample originates from a study of T-cell reconstitution after alpha-beta-depleted transplantation in children. CDR1 and CDR2 (germline): MNHEY, SVGAGI. V dropped 6 bases and J dropped 7 bases, with 22 bases sitting between them. This CDR3 has 16 residues. This chain links TRBV6-5 with TRBJ1-5, with D perhaps matching TRBD1 (5 bases). The receptor was isolated from a human donor who donated a stem cell graft to a child with acute lymphoblastic leukemia. The specimen comprised PBMCs from the stem cell graft donor, sampled from the stem cell graft. CDR3: CASSNLGVGESQPQHF. Written as DNA, the CDR3 is TGTGCCAGCAGCAACTTGGGCGTAGGGGAGAGCCAGCCCCAGCATTTT.